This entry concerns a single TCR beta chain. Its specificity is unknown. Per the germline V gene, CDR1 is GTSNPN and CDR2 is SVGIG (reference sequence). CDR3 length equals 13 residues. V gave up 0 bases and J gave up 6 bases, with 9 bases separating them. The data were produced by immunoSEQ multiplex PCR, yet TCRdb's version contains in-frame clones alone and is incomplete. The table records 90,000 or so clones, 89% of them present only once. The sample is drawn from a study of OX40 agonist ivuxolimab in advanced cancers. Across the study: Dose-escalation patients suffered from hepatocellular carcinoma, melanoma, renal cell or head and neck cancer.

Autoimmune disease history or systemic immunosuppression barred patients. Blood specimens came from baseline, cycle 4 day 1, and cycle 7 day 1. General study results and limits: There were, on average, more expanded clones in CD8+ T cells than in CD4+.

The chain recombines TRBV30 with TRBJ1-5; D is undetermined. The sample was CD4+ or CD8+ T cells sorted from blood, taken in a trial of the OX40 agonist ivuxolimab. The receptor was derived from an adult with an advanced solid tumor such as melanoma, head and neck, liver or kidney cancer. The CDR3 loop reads CAWSVWGGQPQHF. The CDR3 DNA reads TGTGCCTGGAGTGTATGGGGAGGTCAGCCCCAGCATTTT.